The entry below describes one T cell receptor (beta chain). This clonotype was counted many times. The clone's antigen remains unknown. No clone much larger than this one lies a single base away; base qualities are absent. From the germline V gene, CDR1 is SQVTM and CDR2 is ANQGSEA. The trim is 5 bases for V and 9 bases for J, with a gap of 10 bases between the germline ends. The CDR3 runs 10 amino acids, cysteine and phenylalanine included. Just the 30-base CDR3 DNA is kept, in frame starting at base 1. Libraries were constructed by RACE. Data came from a NextSeq 500. During library preparation, unique molecular identifiers were attached to individual cDNA molecules so that TCRs could be counted in a quantitative, reproducible way. The study's own analysis went as follows. Samples had a median of 95,638 TCRs, with a range from 23,224 to 690,600. V, J and CDR3 annotation of the TCR reads was performed with the Decombinator software suite. Every sample was subsampled to the same number of TCRs (28,000) for the PS versus PT1 abundance plots. Expanded TCRs were defined as absent before sensitization and observed at least eight times at the 2-week time point. The raw public reads went through TCRdb reprocessing: fastp at Q25, MiXCR clone calling, in-frame beta chains kept. One record per CDR3 amino acid sequence lists the most common genes and DNA. The V and J calls come from TCRdb's annotation, not from the publication. Present in this sample are under 60,000 distinct CDR3 sequences, roughly 11% of which were seen just once. 1.5% to 2% of the sample goes to the ten largest clones.

The time point tag for this specimen amounts to: patch test 1, 2 weeks after DPC sensitization. Explained via the paper, the treatment or condition label denotes: therapeutic diphenylcyclopropenone sensitization with weekly scalp DPC. Unfractionated whole blood was collected in Tempus Blood RNA tubes, and total RNA was extracted from that blood. Blood at each patch-test visit was drawn before the patch test was applied. Patients were considered eligible if aged 18 to 70, diagnosed with alopecia and deemed suitable for DPC therapy, and patients were excluded if pregnant. The sample belongs to a study of human T cells and chemical hapten exposure (dated by TCRdb to 2020 to 2022). Describing the broader study: For sensitization, 2% DPC in acetone was applied to a roughly 2 cm by roughly 2 cm area of upper inner arm skin. Both TCR alpha and TCR beta chains were sequenced from each blood RNA sample. Blood was sampled from patients pre-sensitization (week 0) and at 2, 6 and about 24 weeks after DPC sensitization. For TCR sequencing, blood came from about 28 alopecia patients at anywhere from one to four time points (pre-sensitization, 2, 6 and 24 weeks). Patients additionally received weekly therapeutic DPC doses to the scalp throughout the approximately 25-week study period. Patch testing was done on the upper back using Finn chambers containing 0.01% DPC, and results were scored after 6 days according to International Contact Dermatitis Research Group standards. Most of the patients in the cohort were female, and the cohort covered alopecia areata with under or over 50% scalp involvement, alopecia totalis and alopecia universalis. The study tracked peripheral blood TCR repertoire changes in vivo during primary and secondary sensitization to the hapten diphenylcyclopropenone (DPC) in alopecia patients. Libraries were pooled for sequencing, and variation in per-sample TCR yields was attributed mainly to small differences in library volumes within the pool. Results and caveats for the whole study, not just this receptor: A positive correlation was found between the number of PT1 expanded TCRs and patch test score, with significance reached at thresholds 8, 16 and 32 but not 4. Compared with pre-sensitization or healthy control sets, expanded TCRs formed significantly more large CDR3 similarity clusters, which is consistent with antigen-driven responses. The number of TCRs above 1 in 1000 frequency did not change with DPC sensitization; there was no evidence of global repertoire structure alterations. After repeated subsampling, changes were observed in the strength of the expansion versus patch-test correlation and in the threshold at which the correlation became significant. Alopecia, a presumed autoimmune disease, was present in all patients, so the immune response of the patients might differ from that of healthy individuals.

This sample comprised whole blood, obtained in connection with sensitization to the hapten diphenylcyclopropenone (DPC). This receptor was obtained from a woman aged 40 to 50 with alopecia areata. Some clones in this sample may be carry-over from other donors' samples. The chain was built from TRBV29-1 and TRBJ2-5; no confident D gene assignment can be made. The DNA sequence is as follows: TGCAGCGTTTGGGAATCGTCCCAGTACTTC. This translates into CSVWESSQYF.